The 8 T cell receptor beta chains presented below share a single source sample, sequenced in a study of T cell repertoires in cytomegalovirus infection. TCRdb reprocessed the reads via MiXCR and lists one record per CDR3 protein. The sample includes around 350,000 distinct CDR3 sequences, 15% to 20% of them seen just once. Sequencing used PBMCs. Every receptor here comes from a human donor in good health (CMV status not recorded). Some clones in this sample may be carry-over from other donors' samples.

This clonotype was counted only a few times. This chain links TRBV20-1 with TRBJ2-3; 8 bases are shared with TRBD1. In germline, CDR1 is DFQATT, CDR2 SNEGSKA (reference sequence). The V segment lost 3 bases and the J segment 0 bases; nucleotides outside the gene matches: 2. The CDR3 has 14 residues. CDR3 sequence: CSARRQGSTDTQYF. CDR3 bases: TGCAGTGCTAGGAGACAGGGGAGCACAGATACGCAGTATTTT.

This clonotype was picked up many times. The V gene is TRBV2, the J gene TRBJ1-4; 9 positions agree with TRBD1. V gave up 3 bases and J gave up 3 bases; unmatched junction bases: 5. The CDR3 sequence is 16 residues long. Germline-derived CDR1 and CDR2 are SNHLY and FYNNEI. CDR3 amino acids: CASSEGWDRANEKLFF. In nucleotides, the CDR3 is TGTGCCAGCAGTGAGGGCTGGGACAGGGCTAATGAAAAACTGTTTTTT.

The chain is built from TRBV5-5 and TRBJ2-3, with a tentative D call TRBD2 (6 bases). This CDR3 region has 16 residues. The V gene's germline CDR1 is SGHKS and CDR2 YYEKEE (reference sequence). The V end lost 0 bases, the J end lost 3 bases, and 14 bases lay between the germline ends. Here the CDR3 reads CASSLGPGGTTDTQYF. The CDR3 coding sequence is TGTGCCAGCAGCTTGGGACCGGGCGGGACTACAGATACGCAGTATTTT.

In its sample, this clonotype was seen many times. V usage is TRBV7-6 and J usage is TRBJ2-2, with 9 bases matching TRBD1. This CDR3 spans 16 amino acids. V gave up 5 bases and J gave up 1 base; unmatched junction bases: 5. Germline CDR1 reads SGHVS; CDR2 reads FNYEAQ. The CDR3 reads CASSIRTGVNTGELFF. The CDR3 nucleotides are TGTGCCAGCAGCATAAGGACAGGGGTGAACACCGGGGAGCTGTTTTTT.

The DNA of the CDR3 is TGTGCCAGCAGCACCCCCAGCTCCTACGAGCAGTACTTC. Translated, it gives CASSTPSSYEQYF. The chain carries TRBV5-4 and TRBJ2-7; D is ambiguous. This CDR3 has 13 residues. Germline V lookup: CDR1 SGHNT, CDR2 YYREEE (reference sequence). Trimming removed 4 bases from V and 0 bases from J, with 8 bases in between.

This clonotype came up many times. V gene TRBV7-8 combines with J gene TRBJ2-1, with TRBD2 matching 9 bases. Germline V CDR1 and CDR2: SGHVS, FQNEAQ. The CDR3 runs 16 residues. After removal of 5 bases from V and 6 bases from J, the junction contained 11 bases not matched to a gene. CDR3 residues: CASSNNPTSGGNEQFF. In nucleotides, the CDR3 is TGTGCCAGCAGCAACAACCCGACTAGCGGAGGCAATGAGCAGTTCTTC.

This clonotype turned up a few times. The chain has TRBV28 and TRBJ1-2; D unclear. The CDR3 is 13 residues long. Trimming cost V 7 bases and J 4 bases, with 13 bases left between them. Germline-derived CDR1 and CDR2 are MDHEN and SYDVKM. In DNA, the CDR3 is TGTGCCAGCATTGCCCCGGGAGTCTATGGCTACACCTTC. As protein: CASIAPGVYGYTF.

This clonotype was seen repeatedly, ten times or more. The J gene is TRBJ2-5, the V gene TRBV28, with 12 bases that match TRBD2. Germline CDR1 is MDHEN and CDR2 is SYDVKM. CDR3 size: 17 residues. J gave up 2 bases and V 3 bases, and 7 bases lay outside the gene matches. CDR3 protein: CASSFHLAGGLQETQYF. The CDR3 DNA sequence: TGTGCCAGCAGTTTCCACCTAGCGGGGGGGTTACAAGAGACCCAGTACTTC.